Shown below are 21 T cell receptor beta chains from a single sample sequenced in a study of long-term antiretroviral therapy in people with HIV. Runs used v3.0 of the immunoSEQ assay and were done at survey level. Measured with immunoSEQ multiplex PCR; TCRdb has only the in-frame clones, and not every one. The sample lists fewer than 30,000 clones; approximately 86% were seen once. The sequencing used unsorted PBMCs, collected 0.8 years after starting antiretroviral therapy. Source of these receptors: a woman in her 30s with HIV.

The chain uses TRBV21-1 and TRBJ2-7. TRBV21-1 is annotated as a pseudogene. The CDR3 totals 17 residues. As DNA, the CDR3 is TGTGCCAGCAGCAGGAATTCCCGGATCCCTGGCTCCTACGAGCAGTACGTC. Translating gives CASSRNSRIPGSYEQYV.

The chain employs TRBV6-1 and TRBJ1-2; D remains unclear. Trimming took off 2 bases at V and 3 bases at J, with 7 bases between the two ends. The germline V gene has CDR1 MNHNS and CDR2 SASEGT. This CDR3 has 13 amino acids. The DNA of the CDR3 is TGTGCCAGCAGTGAAAACCCATACTATGGCTACACCTTC. It translates to CASSENPYYGYTF.

V and J are TRBV11-2 and TRBJ1-2, with 10 bases aligning to TRBD1. The CDR3 has 14 amino acids. The V segment lost 4 bases and the J segment 7 bases; nucleotides outside the gene matches: 6. CDR1 is SGHAT and CDR2 is FQNNGV in the germline V gene. DNA of the CDR3: TGTGCCAGCAGCTCTCGACAGGGGGCGGCTGGCTACACCTTC. Its protein is CASSSRQGAAGYTF.

The chain has TRBV28 and TRBJ1-1; 8 bases align to TRBD1. Germline values: CDR1 MDHEN, CDR2 SYDVKM. Germline trimming cut 5 bases from V and 2 bases from J; bases unmatched to any gene: 4. The CDR3 loop spans 14 amino acids. CDR3 nucleotides: TGTGCCAGCAGTCCAGGGGGCTTTAACACTGAAGCTTTCTTT. Encoded protein: CASSPGGFNTEAFF.

This rearrangement joins TRBV7-6 to TRBJ2-5; D is possibly TRBD1 (6 bases). Germline values: CDR1 SGHVS, CDR2 FNYEAQ. Trimming stripped 2 bases from V and 5 bases from J, with 18 bases between. The CDR3 covers 16 residues. The CDR3 spells CASSLFGGDSYETQYF. In DNA form, the CDR3 reads TGTGCCAGCAGCTTATTTGGGGGCGACTCTTACGAGACCCAGTACTTC.

The V gene is TRBV9, the J gene TRBJ1-1; D is ambiguous. The V and J ends lost 2 bases and 4 bases respectively, with 3 bases between them. Germline values: CDR1 SGDLS, CDR2 YYNGEE. This CDR3 comprises 11 residues. CDR3 bases: TGTGCCAGCAGCGTGGCCACTGAAGCTTTCTTT. Protein product: CASSVATEAFF.

For this clone: The identical CDR3 is also encoded by other nucleotide sequences in the sample. This chain links TRBV27 with TRBJ2-2; D ambiguous. Deletions cut 5 bases from V and 5 bases from J, with 6 bases between. CDR1 is MNHEY, CDR2 SMNVEV, per germline (reference sequence). This CDR3 region has 12 residues. The CDR3 region is CASSKRTGELFF. CDR3 in DNA: TGTGCCAGCAGTAAAAGGACCGGGGAGCTGTTTTTT.

The V and J genes are TRBV5-1 and TRBJ2-1; perhaps TRBD2 as D (6 bases). Germline V CDR1 and CDR2: SGHRS, YFSETQ. The CDR3 contains 15 residues. Deletions cut 4 bases from V and 10 bases from J, with 21 bases between. The CDR3, as DNA: TGCGCCAGCAGCGGAGGACTAACTCCGTCTCACGAGCAGTTCTTC. It translates to CASSGGLTPSHEQFF.

V is TRBV19 and J is TRBJ1-6; TRBD1 matches 7 bases. This CDR3 is 16 amino acids long. CDR1 is LNHDA and CDR2 is SQIVND in the germline V gene (reference sequence). J was trimmed by 7 bases and V by 3 bases; bases with no gene match: 9. CDR3 sequence reads: CASSIGAGQRNSPLHF. CDR3 bases: TGTGCCAGTAGTATCGGAGCGGGACAGAGAAATTCACCCCTCCACTTT.

The gene calls are TRBV9 and TRBJ2-3; unclear D gene. This CDR3 has 14 residues. The germline V gene encodes CDR1 SGDLS and CDR2 YYNGEE. V was pared by 4 bases and J by 4 bases, with 13 bases between. DNA for the CDR3: TGTGCCAGCAGCCCGGAAGGGTCTTCAGATACGCAGTATTTT. This gives the protein CASSPEGSSDTQYF.

The chain recombines TRBV6-5 with TRBJ1-4; D is unresolved. The germline V gene encodes CDR1 MNHEY and CDR2 SVGAGI. The CDR3 is made up of 13 amino acids. V was cut by 0 bases and J by 8 bases, with 7 bases left in between. CDR3: CASSYSHSEKLFF. The CDR3 DNA sequence: TGTGCCAGCAGTTACTCCCATTCGGAAAAACTGTTTTTT.

This chain joins TRBV5-1 and TRBJ2-5, with 12 bases fitting TRBD1. V lost 3 bases, J lost 0 bases, and 3 bases stayed unmatched. Germline assignment: CDR1 SGHRS and CDR2 YFSETQ. The length of the CDR3 is 16 residues. The CDR3 protein is CASSSGTGGYQETQYF. The DNA of the CDR3 is TGCGCCAGCAGCTCGGGGACAGGGGGCTACCAAGAGACCCAGTACTTC.

This clone was seen more than once but under ten times. This chain joins TRBV6-5 and TRBJ1-5; 10 positions agree with TRBD1. V shed 6 bases, J shed 2 bases, and the junction held 4 bases outside the gene matches. Germline V lookup: CDR1 MNHEY, CDR2 SVGAGI. The CDR3 totals 15 residues. DNA for the CDR3: TGTGCCAGCAGAACCGGGACAGGGGGCAATCAGCCCCAGCATTTT. Residues: CASRTGTGGNQPQHF.

The rearrangement links TRBV6-5 to TRBJ1-2; D might be TRBD1 (5 bases). V lost 8 bases, J lost 5 bases, and 15 bases lay in between. The CDR3 is made up of 13 amino acids. Per germline, CDR1 MNHEY and CDR2 SVGAGI. The CDR3 spells CASRETGTYGYTF. Written as DNA, the CDR3 is TGTGCCAGCCGAGAAACCGGGACTTATGGCTACACCTTC.

This chain joins TRBV11-2 and TRBJ2-1; D remains ambiguous. The CDR3 has 16 amino acids. The germline gives CDR1 SGHAT, CDR2 FQNNGV. V dropped 6 bases and J dropped 1 base, with 16 bases sitting between them. The CDR3 DNA is TGTGCCAGCAGTCCCTTTGGCACGCAATCCTACAATGAGCAGTTCTTC. Translation: CASSPFGTQSYNEQFF.

The rearrangement joins TRBV10-1 to TRBJ2-2, with D hard to call. Germline lookup yields CDR1 WNHNN and CDR2 SYGVQD (reference sequence). This CDR3 has 15 amino acids. Trimming pared 0 bases from V and 1 base from J, leaving 6 bases between. The CDR3 bases are TGCGCCAGCAGTGAGTCTGGAAGGAACACCGGGGAGCTGTTTTTT. It codes for CASSESGRNTGELFF.

V gene TRBV11-2 combines with J gene TRBJ2-1; D is ambiguous. The germline V gene has CDR1 SGHAT and CDR2 FQNNGV. V gave up 2 bases and J gave up 8 bases, with 4 bases separating them. The CDR3 consists of 11 residues. CDR3 sequence: CASSLIDEQFF. DNA of the CDR3: TGTGCCAGCAGCTTAATAGATGAGCAGTTCTTC. Full variable domain (rest looked up from reference TRBV11-2 and TRBJ2-1): EAGVAQSPRYKIIEKRQSVAFWCNPISGHATLYWYQQILGQGPKLLIQFQNNGVVDDSQLPKDRFSAERLKGVDSTLKIQPAKLEDSAVYLCASSLIDEQFFGPGTRLTVL.

The V and J genes are TRBV7-8 and TRBJ1-3; D gene unclear. CDR1 and CDR2 (germline): SGHVS, FQNEAQ. The V and J ends lost 3 bases and 0 bases respectively, with 6 bases between them. The CDR3 spans 14 residues. CDR3 region: CASSLSDSGNTIYF. The DNA for the CDR3 is TGTGCCAGCAGCTTGTCAGACTCTGGAAACACCATATATTTT. Filled out from reference TRBV7-8 and TRBJ1-3, the complete variable domain reads GAGVSQSPRYKVAKRGQDVALRCDPISGHVSLFWYQQALGQGPEFLTYFQNEAQLDKSGLPSDRFFAERPEGSVSTLKIQRTQQEDSAVYLCASSLSDSGNTIYFGEGSWLTVV.

This chain uses TRBV18 with TRBJ1-2; weak D call: TRBD1 (5 bases). The CDR3 runs 14 residues. V dropped 2 bases and J dropped 4 bases, with 11 bases sitting between them. Germline values: CDR1 KGHSH, CDR2 LQKENI. The CDR3 region is CASSPVEGPYGYTF. DNA for the CDR3: TGTGCCAGCTCACCAGTAGAGGGACCCTATGGCTACACCTTC.

In its sample, this clone was seen a few times. The genes are TRBV15 and TRBJ1-2; unclear D gene. From germline, CDR1 is LNHNV and CDR2 YYDKDF (reference sequence). The CDR3 runs to 15 residues. V lost 0 bases, J lost 4 bases, and 12 bases lay in between. CDR3 loop: CATSRETKVSYGYTF. The CDR3 nucleotides are TGTGCCACCAGCAGAGAAACAAAGGTTAGCTATGGCTACACCTTC.

The J gene is TRBJ2-4, the V gene TRBV2, with no clear D. The CDR3 is 16 amino acids. Germline lookup yields CDR1 SNHLY and CDR2 FYNNEI. V dropped 8 bases and J dropped 4 bases, with 21 bases sitting between them. CDR3 DNA: TGTGCCAGCCTTCTAGGCAGGCAACAAATAAAAAACATTCAGTACTTC. Translating gives CASLLGRQQIKNIQYF. Complete variable domain (other parts from reference TRBV2 and TRBJ2-4): EPEVTQTPSHQVTQMGQEVILRCVPISNHLYFYWYRQILGQKVEFLVSFYNNEISEKSEIFDDQFSVERPDGSNFTLKIRSTKLEDSAMYFCASLLGRQQIKNIQYFGAGTRLSVL.